One sample yielded the 26 T cell receptor beta chains listed below, sequenced in a study of cytomegalovirus exposure and HLA in healthy donors. The PCR employed 60 Vbeta primers together with 13 Jbeta primers. This table comes from immunoSEQ multiplex PCR, and its TCRdb copy is limited to in-frame clones, with some not included. The data show roughly 110,000 clones, with around 70% seen just once and roughly 0.79% held by the top ten. The sample consisted of PBMCs. These TCRs come from a boy younger than 18 in good health and CMV-seronegative.

V is TRBV7-9 and J is TRBJ1-5, with unresolved D. The CDR3 contains 13 residues. CDR1 and CDR2 (germline): SEHNR, FQNEAQ (reference sequence). Trimming took off 2 bases at V and 1 base at J, with 3 bases between the two ends. The DNA for the CDR3 is TGTGCCAGCAGCTTAACAAGCAATCAGCCCCAGCATTTT. It encodes CASSLTSNQPQHF. The whole variable domain, remainder taken from reference TRBV7-9 and TRBJ1-5, is DTGVSQNPRHKITKRGQNVTFRCDPISEHNRLYWYRQTLGQGPEFLTYFQNEAQLEKSRLLSDRFSAERPKGSFSTLEIQRTEQGDSAMYLCASSLTSNQPQHFGDGTRLSIL.

The V and J genes are TRBV7-9 and TRBJ1-2; 8 bases match TRBD1. The CDR3 covers 16 residues. The junction had 7 bases not matched to a gene; V was cut back by 0 bases and J by 4 bases. Looked up from germline, CDR1 is SEHNR and CDR2 is FQNEAQ (reference sequence). The CDR3 sequence: CASSLAPTGAIYGYTF. Here the CDR3 DNA reads TGTGCCAGCAGCTTAGCCCCGACAGGGGCGATCTATGGCTACACCTTC. Variable domain in full (rest from reference TRBV7-9 and TRBJ1-2): DTGVSQNPRHKITKRGQNVTFRCDPISEHNRLYWYRQTLGQGPEFLTYFQNEAQLEKSRLLSDRFSAERPKGSFSTLEIQRTEQGDSAMYLCASSLAPTGAIYGYTFGSGTRLTVV.

The chain employs TRBV28 and TRBJ1-5; D may be TRBD1 (5 bases). CDR3 length: 15 amino acids. Trimming stripped 6 bases from V and 1 base from J, with 13 bases between. CDR1 and CDR2 from the germline V gene are MDHEN and SYDVKM. The CDR3 spells CASRRGDQSNQPQHF. CDR3 DNA sequence: TGTGCCAGCAGGCGCGGGGACCAAAGCAATCAGCCCCAGCATTTT.

V usage is TRBV13 and J usage is TRBJ2-7, with TRBD2 identical over 8 bases. The CDR3 spans 17 residues. Germline V gene lookup returns CDR1 PRHDT and CDR2 FYEKMQ (reference sequence). With 1 base clipped from V and 0 bases from J, the junction kept 8 bases outside the gene matches. CDR3 sequence reads: CASSLVVSGNRSYEQYF. The CDR3 coding sequence is TGTGCCAGCAGCTTAGTAGTTAGCGGGAATCGCTCCTACGAGCAGTACTTC.

This chain's CDR3 is CAWSSDRVVATGELFF. DNA of the CDR3: TGTGCCTGGAGTTCCGACAGGGTGGTGGCCACCGGGGAGCTGTTTTTT. This chain joins TRBV30 and TRBJ2-2, with 7 positions matching TRBD1. Per the germline V gene, CDR1 is GTSNPN and CDR2 is SVGIG (reference sequence). J was trimmed by 4 bases and V by 2 bases; bases with no gene match: 10. CDR3 size: 16 residues.

This clone was counted only a few times. The chain joins TRBV2 to TRBJ1-4; TRBD1 matches at 7 bases. CDR3 size: 14 residues. The germline V gene has CDR1 SNHLY and CDR2 FYNNEI. Trimming removed 7 bases from V and 8 bases from J; junction bases left unmatched: 10. The CDR3 DNA sequence: TGTGCCAGCAAAGTAGGGGGCATAGAGGAAAAACTGTTTTTT. This codes for CASKVGGIEEKLFF.

This chain connects TRBV2 to TRBJ1-5; perhaps TRBD1 as D (6 bases). The CDR3 spans 14 residues. The V end was cut by 1 base, the J end by 6 bases, with 10 bases between. Per germline, CDR1 SNHLY and CDR2 FYNNEI. The CDR3 sequence is CASSEDRGTQPQHF. The CDR3 DNA follows: TGTGCCAGCAGTGAAGATAGGGGGACTCAGCCCCAGCATTTT.

This clone was counted between two and nine times. The V and J genes are TRBV4-3 and TRBJ1-2; D ambiguous. CDR3 length: 14 amino acids. The germline gives CDR1 LGHNA, CDR2 YSLEER. V lost 0 bases, J lost 4 bases, and 9 bases lay in between. The CDR3 protein is CASSQEQTGYGYTF. The CDR3 DNA is TGCGCCAGCAGCCAAGAACAGACCGGCTATGGCTACACCTTC.

The CDR3 sequence: CASSIDQTGANYGYTF. The CDR3 DNA sequence: TGTGCCAGTAGTATAGATCAAACAGGGGCTAACTATGGCTACACCTTC. This chain links TRBV19 with TRBJ1-2; 7 bases align to TRBD1. Germline CDR1 LNHDA, CDR2 SQIVND (reference sequence). The V and J ends lost 0 bases and 0 bases, in that order; junction bases with no gene match: 4. This CDR3 comprises 16 residues.

This clone has a handful of counts. The J gene is TRBJ1-5, the V gene TRBV23-1; TRBD1 agrees at 7 bases. TRBV23-1 is an open reading frame, and its role is uncertain. CDR3 length equals 16 residues. V lost 0 bases to trimming and J lost 4 bases; unmatched junction nucleotides: 6. For the CDR3, the DNA is TGCGCCAGCAGTCAATCCCTAGACAGGGTTAATCAGCCCCAGCATTTT. This translates into CASSQSLDRVNQPQHF.

This chain uses TRBV5-1 with TRBJ2-7; no firm D call. Trimming cost V 0 bases and J 3 bases, with 10 bases left between them. The CDR3 contains 14 residues. The germline CDR1 and CDR2 sequences are SGHRS and YFSETQ. Here the CDR3 DNA reads TGCGCCAGCAGCTTGGAAGACACTTACTACGAGCAGTACTTC. Its protein is CASSLEDTYYEQYF.

The chain carries TRBV5-4 and TRBJ2-2; 8 bases fit TRBD1. CDR3 length: 15 amino acids. Trimming removed 1 base from V and 6 bases from J; junction bases left unmatched: 5. CDR1 is SGHNT, CDR2 YYREEE, per germline (reference sequence). The CDR3 loop is CASSLRAGGAGELFF. The CDR3 region has the DNA TGTGCCAGCAGCTTGAGGGCAGGGGGCGCCGGGGAGCTGTTTTTT.

This chain connects TRBV5-1 to TRBJ1-1, with TRBD1 matching 7 bases. V lost 4 bases, J lost 1 base, and 4 bases stayed unmatched. Germline V gene sequence: CDR1 SGHRS, CDR2 YFSETQ. This CDR3 spans 14 amino acids. This chain's CDR3 is CASSVYRGNTEAFF. The CDR3 region has the DNA TGCGCCAGCAGCGTCTACAGGGGGAACACTGAAGCTTTCTTT.

V is TRBV7-2 and J is TRBJ2-3, with TRBD1 identical over 7 bases. Looked up from germline, CDR1 is SGHTA and CDR2 is FQGNSA. Trimming cost V 2 bases and J 5 bases; bases outside gene matches: 10. This CDR3 comprises 16 residues. The CDR3 DNA follows: TGTGCCAGCAGCTTAAGGGGGCTATCGTCTGGAGATACGCAGTATTTT. Translated, it gives CASSLRGLSSGDTQYF.

V usage is TRBV5-1 and J usage is TRBJ1-1; 7 bases are a match to TRBD1. The V gene end was trimmed by 0 bases and the J gene end by 6 bases; junction bases not matched to a gene: 8. CDR1 is SGHRS and CDR2 is YFSETQ in the germline V gene. The CDR3 is 15 residues long. The chain's CDR3 is CASSLADRVSSEAFF. Here the CDR3 DNA reads TGCGCCAGCAGCTTGGCCGACAGGGTCAGCTCTGAAGCTTTCTTT.

The chain uses TRBV4-3 and TRBJ2-3; TRBD2 matches 8 bases. Germline V CDR1 and CDR2: LGHNA, YSLEER. The CDR3 has 17 amino acids. Trimming removed 5 bases from V and 3 bases from J; junction bases left unmatched: 13. The CDR3 loop is CASSGVLAGGVTDTQYF. The CDR3 DNA follows: TGCGCCAGCAGCGGGGTTTTGGCGGGGGGAGTGACAGATACGCAGTATTTT.

The genes are TRBV4-1 and TRBJ1-5; 8 positions match TRBD1. Germline V gives CDR1 MGHRA, CDR2 YSYEKL. Trimming took 3 bases from V and 6 from J; bases not matched to a gene: 4. The CDR3 length is 14 residues. The CDR3 region has the DNA TGCGCCAGCAGCCACTCAGGGGGCAGTCAGCCCCAGCATTTT. It translates to CASSHSGGSQPQHF.

The V and J genes are TRBV11-2 and TRBJ1-6; TRBD1 matches 8 bases. The length of the CDR3 is 15 residues. Germline loops: CDR1 SGHAT, CDR2 FQNNGV. The V gene end was trimmed by 4 bases and the J gene end by 6 bases; junction bases not matched to a gene: 5. In DNA, the CDR3 is TGTGCCAGCAGCTCCGGACAGGGAATTAATTCACCCCTCCACTTT. Encoded protein: CASSSGQGINSPLHF.

This rearrangement joins TRBV10-3 to TRBJ2-5; 8 bases are a match to TRBD1. V lost 5 bases, J lost 0 bases, and 5 bases stayed unmatched. Per germline, CDR1 ENHRY and CDR2 SYGVKD. The CDR3 length is 15 residues. Here the CDR3 DNA reads TGTGCCATCAGTTTGACAGGGGACTACCAAGAGACCCAGTACTTC. It translates to CAISLTGDYQETQYF.

The chain couples TRBV7-9 to TRBJ2-7; D unresolved. This CDR3 has 12 residues. V lost 3 bases and J lost 4, with 7 bases in between. Germline V gives CDR1 SEHNR, CDR2 FQNEAQ (reference sequence). This CDR3 reads CASSLAEYEQYF. DNA for the CDR3: TGTGCCAGCAGCTTGGCAGAATACGAGCAGTACTTC.

The chain couples TRBV18 to TRBJ2-7; tentatively, D is TRBD1 (5 bases). The CDR3 contains 16 residues. V lost 4 bases and J 3 bases, leaving 19 bases between the germline ends. In germline, CDR1 is KGHSH, CDR2 LQKENI. The CDR3 loop reads CASSRGFETEVYEQYF. The DNA for the CDR3 is TGTGCCAGCTCACGGGGATTTGAGACAGAAGTCTACGAGCAGTACTTC.

The genes are TRBV5-1 and TRBJ1-5, with D maybe TRBD1 (5 bases). Germline CDR1 reads SGHRS; CDR2 reads YFSETQ. The CDR3 is made up of 14 amino acids. V was shortened by 1 base and J by 5 bases, with 10 bases between the two germline ends. The CDR3 spells CASSLSGGDQPQHF. The CDR3 bases are TGCGCCAGCAGCTTGAGTGGGGGGGATCAGCCCCAGCATTTT.

This chain joins TRBV6-1 and TRBJ1-4, with a weak D call TRBD1 (5 bases). V lost 6 bases, J lost 2 bases, and 10 bases lay in between. This CDR3 comprises 14 residues. CDR1 is MNHNS and CDR2 is SASEGT in the germline V gene. The CDR3 here is CASSPRGTNEKLFF. The DNA of the CDR3 is TGTGCCAGCAGCCCACGGGGGACTAATGAAAAACTGTTTTTT.

This clone was observed once. The chain carries TRBV7-9 and TRBJ1-1; TRBD1 is a possible D gene (5 bases). V shed 10 bases and J shed 1 base, with 19 bases lying between them. CDR3 length: 15 amino acids. Germline-derived CDR1 and CDR2 are SEHNR and FQNEAQ (reference sequence). CDR3 in amino acids: CATTWGEVGNTEAFF. The CDR3, as DNA: TGTGCCACCACGTGGGGGGAAGTGGGGAACACTGAAGCTTTCTTT.

V is TRBV30 and J is TRBJ1-2, with D perhaps matching TRBD1 (5 bases). CDR1 and CDR2 from the germline V gene are GTSNPN and SVGIG (reference sequence). V shed 4 bases and J shed 1 base, with 10 bases lying between them. CDR3 length equals 13 residues. CDR3 region: CAWKGRHNYGYTF. The CDR3 DNA sequence: TGTGCCTGGAAGGGGAGGCATAACTATGGCTACACCTTC. Looking up the rest from reference TRBV30 and TRBJ1-2 gives the full variable domain: SQTIHQWPATLVQPVGSPLSLECTVEGTSNPNLYWYRQAAGRGLQLLFYSVGIGQISSEVPQNLSASRPQDRQFILSSKKLLLSDSGFYLCAWKGRHNYGYTFGSGTRLTVV.

The rearrangement uses TRBV5-1 and TRBJ2-1; no definite D call. The germline V gene has CDR1 SGHRS and CDR2 YFSETQ. The CDR3 is 16 residues long. V lost 0 bases and J lost 0, with 10 bases in between. The DNA for the CDR3 is TGCGCCAGCAGCTTGGGGGCGCAGAGCTCCTACAATGAGCAGTTCTTC. This translates into CASSLGAQSSYNEQFF.